This TCR beta chain was found in a study of blood T cell repertoires in COVID-19. Exposed enrollees had met someone with a PCR-confirmed or clinician-diagnosed COVID-19 case at some point within the 2 weeks before study entry. The germline V gene encodes CDR1 SGHNT and CDR2 YYREEE (reference sequence). The CDR3 runs 16 residues. Trimming stripped 0 bases from V and 0 bases from J, with 12 bases between. Libraries were prepared by immunoSEQ multiplex PCR; TCRdb keeps only in-frame clonotypes and omits some of them. The sample holds 350,000 to 450,000 clones, 70% to 90% seen once. The sample was PBMCs or T cells enriched from blood (not recorded which). The V call is TRBV5-4, the J call TRBJ1-1; no clear D gene. This sequence was found in a woman between 18 and 29 years old who had been exposed to COVID-19. The CDR3 DNA sequence: TGTGCCAGCAGCTTGGGTGGAGTACACATGAACACTGAAGCTTTCTTT. Residues: CASSLGGVHMNTEAFF.